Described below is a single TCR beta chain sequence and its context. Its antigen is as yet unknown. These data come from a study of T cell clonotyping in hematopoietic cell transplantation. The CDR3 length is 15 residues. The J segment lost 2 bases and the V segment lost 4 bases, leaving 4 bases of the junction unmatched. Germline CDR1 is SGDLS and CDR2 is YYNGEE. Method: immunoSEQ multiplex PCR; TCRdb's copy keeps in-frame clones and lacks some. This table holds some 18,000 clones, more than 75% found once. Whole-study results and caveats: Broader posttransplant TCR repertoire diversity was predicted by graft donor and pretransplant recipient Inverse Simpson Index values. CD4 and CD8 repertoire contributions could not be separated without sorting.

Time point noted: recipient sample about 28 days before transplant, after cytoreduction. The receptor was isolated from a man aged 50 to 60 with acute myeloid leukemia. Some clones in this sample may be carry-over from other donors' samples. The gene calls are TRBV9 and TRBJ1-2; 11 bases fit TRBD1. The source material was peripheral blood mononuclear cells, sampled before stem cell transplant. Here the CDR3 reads CASSPRDRGNYGYTF. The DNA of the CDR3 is TGTGCCAGCAGCCCACGGGACAGGGGGAACTATGGCTACACCTTC.